Listed here are 5 T cell receptor beta chains from one sample, sequenced in a study of blood T cells in healthy people across ages. A second about 6 to 11 cycle PCR used barcoded and J-beta primers. Using its own MiXCR run on the 5' RACE reads, TCRdb lists one record per CDR3 protein. The top ten clones hold around 30% of a sample with 700,000 or so distinct CDR3 sequences, around 38% of them seen once. Sequenced sample: blood. The receptors stem from a man older than 75 in good health.

The chain links TRBV20-1 to TRBJ1-2; D not resolved. CDR3 length: 14 residues. Germline-derived CDR1 and CDR2 are DFQATT and SNEGSKA (reference sequence). Trimming removed 5 bases at V and 4 bases at J, with 17 bases between. In DNA, the CDR3 is TGCAGTGCTGAGATGGACGAGAGGCCCTATGGCTACACCTTC. It yields the protein CSAEMDERPYGYTF.

This clonotype occurred many times. The V call is TRBV4-1, the J call TRBJ2-6, with TRBD2 as a possible D gene (5 bases). The length of the CDR3 is 18 residues. The V gene lost 1 base and the J gene lost 4 bases, with 17 bases spanning the gap. Germline lookup yields CDR1 MGHRA and CDR2 YSYEKL. CDR3 nucleotide sequence: TGCGCCAGCAGCCAAGCCCCGGACGGACTCCCAGGGGCCAACGTCCTGACTTTC. It specifies CASSQAPDGLPGANVLTF.

The DNA for the CDR3 is TGTGCCAGCAGCGAGGACAGGGTCACTGAAGCTTTCTTT. Translation: CASSEDRVTEAFF. The chain uses TRBV9 and TRBJ1-1; 8 bases agree with TRBD1. This CDR3 has 13 residues. The J segment lost 4 bases and the V segment lost 3 bases, leaving 2 bases of the junction unmatched. Germline CDR1 is SGDLS and CDR2 is YYNGEE.

The genes are TRBV6-5 and TRBJ1-1; no reliable D call. The CDR3 sequence is 15 residues long. Deletions cut 3 bases from V and 0 bases from J, with 11 bases between. The germline V gene encodes CDR1 MNHEY and CDR2 SVGAGI. For the CDR3, the DNA is TGTGCCAGCAGTTATTCGCAGTCTCTGAACACTGAAGCTTTCTTT. Amino acid sequence: CASSYSQSLNTEAFF.

This clonotype was detected a few times. The chain employs TRBV7-3 and TRBJ2-3, with D hard to call. V lost 5 bases and J lost 4, with 7 bases in between. The CDR3 totals 12 residues. Germline CDR1 and CDR2: SGHTA and FQGTGA. The CDR3: CASSAVSDTQYF. The CDR3 DNA reads TGTGCCAGCAGCGCGGTATCAGATACGCAGTATTTT.